The 3 T cell receptor beta chains in this list originate from one sample, sequenced in a study of Tregs in tolerant kidney transplant recipients. Recipients received nonmyeloablative bone marrow transplants from related graft donors, with transient mixed chimerism. The assay was immunoSEQ multiplex PCR, and TCRdb's table has in-frame clones only and misses some. The repertoire has tens of thousands of clones, 93% of them found once; the top ten carry approximately 1.5%. Sequencing was performed on CD4+ T cells from blood (PBMCs), taken 12 months after the transplant. The receptor source for this set is a human patient who received a combined kidney and bone marrow transplant. The graft donor may account for some of the T cells.

This chain joins TRBV2 and TRBJ2-1; 7 bases map to TRBD2. CDR3 length: 16 residues. Germline loops: CDR1 SNHLY, CDR2 FYNNEI. Losses at the gene ends were 6 bases for V and 4 bases for J; bases not matched to a gene: 12. The CDR3: CASRSLGAGAYNEQFF. The CDR3 region has the DNA TGTGCCAGCAGATCGCTTGGCGCGGGAGCGTACAATGAGCAGTTCTTC.

As concerns this clone: One end of the junction does not line up with germline, which may come from a read error. The sample has other DNA sequences that encode this CDR3 too. The chain employs TRBV5-4 and TRBJ1-6; 7 nucleotides align to TRBD1. The CDR3 extends over 15 amino acids. Germline values: CDR1 SGHNT, CDR2 YYREEE (reference sequence). For the CDR3, the DNA is TGTGCCAGCAGCTTGGGAAACAGGGGTAATTCCCCCCTCCACTTT. Its translation: CASSLGNRGNSPLHF.

The rearrangement joins TRBV4-2 to TRBJ1-1, with D perhaps matching TRBD1 (6 bases). Per germline, CDR1 LGHNA and CDR2 YNFKEQ. This CDR3 is built from 14 residues. The ends were cut back, 6 bases at V and 1 base at J, with 12 bases in the middle. The CDR3: CASRYRVGNTEAFF. CDR3 DNA: TGTGCCAGCAGGTACAGGGTCGGGAACACTGAAGCTTTCTTT.